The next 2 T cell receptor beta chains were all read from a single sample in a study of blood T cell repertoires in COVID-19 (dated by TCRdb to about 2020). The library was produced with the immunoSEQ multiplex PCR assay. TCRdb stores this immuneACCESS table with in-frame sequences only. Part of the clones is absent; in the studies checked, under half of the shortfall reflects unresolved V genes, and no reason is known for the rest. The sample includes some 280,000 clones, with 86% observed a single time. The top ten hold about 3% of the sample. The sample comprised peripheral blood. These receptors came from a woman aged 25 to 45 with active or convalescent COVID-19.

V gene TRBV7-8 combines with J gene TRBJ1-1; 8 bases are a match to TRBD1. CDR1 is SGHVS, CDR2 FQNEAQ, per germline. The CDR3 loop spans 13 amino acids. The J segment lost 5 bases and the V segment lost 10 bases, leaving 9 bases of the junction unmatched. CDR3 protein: CAIGRGLGTEAFF. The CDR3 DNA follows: TGTGCCATTGGCAGGGGGCTGGGGACTGAAGCTTTCTTT.

CDR3 sequence reads: CATSRGGGGANYGYTF. The CDR3 DNA sequence: TGTGCCACCAGCAGAGGAGGGGGCGGGGCAAACTATGGCTACACCTTC. The chain has TRBV15 and TRBJ1-2; 7 bases line up with TRBD1. Looked up from germline, CDR1 is LNHNV and CDR2 is YYDKDF (reference sequence). V was pared by 1 base and J by 2 bases, with 7 bases of the junction left unmatched. The CDR3 covers 16 residues.